Many counts were recorded for the clone carrying this TCR beta chain. What it recognizes is unknown. This entry belongs to a study of Graves' ophthalmopathy and Graves' hyperthyroidism. For repertoire sequencing, the TCR beta CDR3 regions were amplified from RNA transcripts. First-round RT-PCR used HTBI primers; second-round multiplex PCR followed. TCRdb reprocessed the multiplex PCR reads via MiXCR and lists one record per CDR3 protein. The sample includes roughly 480,000 distinct CDR3 sequences, approximately 15% seen only once; the top ten take 9.5% to 10%. Study results and caveats: Most expanded clonotypes in thyroid above 0.001 frequency also showed up in blood.

Per germline, CDR1 MNHEY and CDR2 SMNVEV (reference sequence). This CDR3 spans 16 amino acids. Deletions cut 7 bases from V and 1 base from J, with 19 bases between. The source of this sequence is a woman under 40 with Graves' ophthalmopathy. V gene TRBV27 combines with J gene TRBJ1-1; no clear D. The sample taken for sequencing was blood. CDR3 nucleotide sequence: TGTGCCAGCATACCCCAAGGATGGGCCACGAACACTGAAGCTTTCTTT. The encoded protein is CASIPQGWATNTEAFF.